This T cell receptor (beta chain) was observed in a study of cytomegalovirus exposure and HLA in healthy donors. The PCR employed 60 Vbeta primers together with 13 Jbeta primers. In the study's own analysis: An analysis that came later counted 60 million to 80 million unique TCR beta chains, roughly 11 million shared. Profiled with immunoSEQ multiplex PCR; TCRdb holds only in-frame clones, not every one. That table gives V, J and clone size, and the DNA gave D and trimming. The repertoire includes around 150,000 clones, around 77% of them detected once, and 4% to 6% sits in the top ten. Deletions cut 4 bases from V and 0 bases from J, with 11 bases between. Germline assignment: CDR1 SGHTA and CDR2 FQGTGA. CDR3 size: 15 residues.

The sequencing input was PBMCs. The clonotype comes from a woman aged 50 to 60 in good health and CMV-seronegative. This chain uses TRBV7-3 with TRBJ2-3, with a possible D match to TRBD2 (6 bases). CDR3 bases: TGTGCCAGCAGCTGGACGGGGACTAGCACAGATACGCAGTATTTT. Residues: CASSWTGTSTDTQYF.